This T cell receptor (beta chain) was sequenced during a study of human T cells and chemical hapten exposure (TCRdb year 2021). About the full investigation: For sensitization, 2% DPC in acetone was applied to a roughly 2 cm by roughly 2 cm area of upper inner arm skin. Patients additionally received weekly therapeutic DPC doses to the scalp throughout the approximately 22-week study period. Patch testing on the upper back used Finn chambers containing 0.01% DPC, with scoring done after 6 days according to International Contact Dermatitis Research Group standards. Most of the patients in the cohort were female, and the cohort covered alopecia areata with under or over 50% scalp involvement, alopecia totalis and alopecia universalis. Libraries were combined into a pool for sequencing, and differences in TCR yield between samples came mainly from small differences in library volumes within the pool. This study followed changes in the peripheral blood TCR repertoire in vivo during primary and secondary sensitization of alopecia patients to the hapten diphenylcyclopropenone (DPC). Patient blood was sampled pre-sensitization (week 0) and at 2, 6 and about 24 weeks after DPC sensitization. For TCR sequencing, blood came from approximately 29 alopecia patients at anywhere from one to four time points (pre-sensitization, 2, 6 and 24 weeks).

Interpreted using the paper, the time point label stands for: patch test 2, 6 weeks after DPC sensitization. The sample's treatment or condition label, decoded: therapeutic diphenylcyclopropenone sensitization with weekly scalp DPC. Blood at each patch-test visit was drawn before the patch test was applied. Patients were eligible if aged 18 to 70, diagnosed with alopecia and judged suitable for DPC therapy, and pregnant patients were excluded. Total RNA was extracted from unfractionated whole blood collected in Tempus Blood RNA tubes. Based on the germline V gene, the CDR1 and CDR2 sequences are MNHEY and SVGAGI. Inclusive of the bounding cysteine and phenylalanine, the CDR3 is 16 residues long. The sequence is cut down to CDR3 DNA, 48 bases in frame from base 1. At the junction V is shortened by 6 bases and J by 1 base, with 18 bases in between. What the research found in general, with its limitations: Because all patients had alopecia, a presumed autoimmune disease, the immune response of the patients might differ from that of healthy individuals. No change with DPC sensitization was found in the number of TCRs above 1 in 1000 frequency, and no evidence of global repertoire structure alterations was found. A positive correlation was found between the number of PT1 expanded TCRs and patch test score, with significance reached at thresholds 8, 16 and 32 but not 4. Repeated subsampling changed both the strength of the expansion versus patch-test correlation and the threshold at which that correlation became significant. Compared with pre-sensitization or healthy control sets, expanded TCRs formed significantly more large CDR3 similarity clusters, which is consistent with antigen-driven responses.

Libraries were built with RACE. Sequencing relied on a NextSeq 500. During library preparation, unique molecular identifiers were attached to individual cDNA molecules so that TCRs could be counted in a quantitative, reproducible way. Each blood RNA sample was used to sequence both TCR alpha and TCR beta chains. On the study's bioinformatics: A median of about 89,000 TCRs per sample was observed, with a range of about 20,000 to 750,000. The Decombinator software suite was used to annotate the V, J and CDR3 of the TCR reads. Every sample was subsampled to the same number of TCRs (28,000) for the PS versus PT1 abundance plots. TCRs were defined as expanded if absent before sensitization and observed at least eight times at the 2-week time point. TCRdb reworked the public reads: Q25 trimming with fastp, MiXCR clone assembly, productive beta chains retained. Every CDR3 protein is listed once, alongside the most common genes and DNA of its rows. These V and J calls are TCRdb output, not the study's own analysis. In all, the sample holds about 140,000 distinct CDR3 sequences, and over 9.5% of those were seen once. The ten largest clones take up 1.4% of the sample.

This clonotype was seen a handful of times. Its antigen remains undetermined. Base-call qualities are not available, and no considerably larger clone is one nucleotide away. The V gene is TRBV6-5 and the J gene is TRBJ1-1, and possibly TRBD1, on 5 matching bases. The sequences come from whole blood, collected in connection with sensitization to the hapten diphenylcyclopropenone (DPC). This sequence originates from a woman between 45 and 60 years old with alopecia areata. Some clones in this sample may be carry-over from other donors' samples. The CDR3 region: CASSYGGSGSNTEAFF. The DNA is as follows: TGTGCCAGCAGCTACGGGGGGAGCGGGTCGAACACTGAAGCTTTCTTT.